The 19 T cell receptor beta chains reported below all come from one sample, sequenced in a study of T-cell reconstitution after alpha-beta-depleted transplantation in children. The TCRbeta library was prepared with unique molecular identifiers. One entry per CDR3 protein, called by TCRdb with MiXCR from the PCR reads. The sample has 450,000 to 600,000 distinct CDR3 sequences, 10% to 15% seen once. The specimen was PBMCs, mostly from graft donor cells, collected 360 days after TCRalphabeta/CD19-depleted stem cell transplant. All receptors come from a male patient younger than 18 who had a stem cell transplant for acute myeloid leukemia, so the T cells may come from the graft donor.

This clonotype was detected a few times. The chain recombines TRBV20-1 with TRBJ2-7, with a possible D match to TRBD2 (6 bases). The CDR3 is made up of 13 amino acids. V lost 7 bases and J lost 11, with 24 bases in between. Looked up from germline, CDR1 is DFQATT and CDR2 is SNEGSKA (reference sequence). CDR3 DNA sequence: TGCAGTGGAGGGACTCCTGTGAATAGACGTGAGTACTTC. This translates into CSGGTPVNRREYF.

V is TRBV29-1 and J is TRBJ2-7; TRBD1 matches 7 bases. Germline V gene data show CDR1 as SQVTM and CDR2 as ANQGSEA. This CDR3 region has 11 residues. Trimming cost V 3 bases and J 7 bases; bases outside gene matches: 3. CDR3 bases: TGCAGCGTTGAGGGCAGGGGGGAGCAGTACTTC. Protein sequence: CSVEGRGEQYF.

This clonotype occurred a few times. The CDR3 sequence: CASSPRDRLYEQYF. In DNA form, the CDR3 reads TGTGCCAGCAGCCCCCGGGACAGGCTCTACGAGCAGTACTTC. This chain uses TRBV7-8 with TRBJ2-7; 8 nucleotides agree with TRBD1. The germline gives CDR1 SGHVS, CDR2 FQNEAQ. Trimming at V came to 5 bases and at J to 3 bases, leaving 6 bases not matched to a gene. The CDR3 spans 14 residues.

This clonotype was detected ten times or more. The rearrangement links TRBV28 to TRBJ2-1; unclear D gene. Germline V gives CDR1 MDHEN, CDR2 SYDVKM. The CDR3 spans 12 residues. Trimming took off 2 bases at V and 12 bases at J, with 11 bases between the two ends. CDR3 protein: CASSLRAVGQFF. The CDR3 DNA is TGTGCCAGCAGTTTAAGGGCGGTGGGGCAGTTCTTC.

The V gene is TRBV7-2, the J gene TRBJ2-1; the match to TRBD2 covers 7 bases. V lost 1 base and J lost 6; bases outside the gene matches: 3. The length of the CDR3 is 14 residues. CDR1 is SGHTA, CDR2 FQGNSA, per germline. The CDR3 loop is CASSLGASGNEQFF. The DNA of the CDR3 is TGTGCCAGCAGCTTAGGGGCTAGCGGCAATGAGCAGTTCTTC.

The sample holds many counts of this clonotype. The chain carries TRBV25-1 and TRBJ2-2; D gene unclear. Germline loops: CDR1 MGHDK, CDR2 SYGVNS. CDR3 length equals 13 residues. V was shortened by 7 bases and J by 1 base, with 7 bases between the two germline ends. The chain's CDR3 is CASTRKNTGELFF. The CDR3 DNA reads TGTGCCAGCACACGGAAGAACACCGGGGAGCTGTTTTTT.

This clonotype was observed many times. This chain joins TRBV20-1 and TRBJ2-7; D may correspond to TRBD1 or TRBD2 (5 bases each). V was trimmed by 5 bases and J by 3 bases, leaving 14 bases between them. The CDR3 is 13 amino acids. CDR1 and CDR2 (germline): DFQATT, SNEGSKA (reference sequence). The CDR3 protein is CSAYRDQDYEQYF. The CDR3 DNA follows: TGCAGTGCTTACCGGGACCAGGACTACGAGCAGTACTTC.

This clonotype was detected a few times. The chain joins TRBV7-9 to TRBJ2-3; D is uncertain. The ends were cut back, 2 bases at V and 6 bases at J, with 21 bases in the middle. Germline V gene data show CDR1 as SEHNR and CDR2 as FQNEAQ (reference sequence). The CDR3 sequence is 17 residues long. The CDR3 nucleotides are TGTGCCAGCAGCTTAATCATAGGACCCTCCGCCAGGGATACGCAGTATTTT. Translation gives CASSLIIGPSARDTQYF.

V and J are TRBV28 and TRBJ2-6; possibly TRBD1 or TRBD2 for D (5 bases each). The CDR3 has 16 residues. The germline V gene encodes CDR1 MDHEN and CDR2 SYDVKM. Trimming removed 6 bases at V and 0 bases at J, with 12 bases between. The CDR3 sequence is CASSQRGFSGANVLTF. CDR3 DNA sequence: TGTGCCAGCAGCCAGAGGGGATTCTCTGGGGCCAACGTCCTGACTTTC.

This chain uses TRBV15 with TRBJ2-3; 8 nucleotides align to TRBD2. From germline, CDR1 is LNHNV and CDR2 YYDKDF (reference sequence). CDR3 length: 15 amino acids. V lost 3 bases to trimming and J lost 1 base; unmatched junction nucleotides: 3. CDR3 DNA: TGTGCCACCAGCAGTTATAGCGGGGGCACAGATACGCAGTATTTT. This sequence encodes CATSSYSGGTDTQYF.

This clonotype was detected only a few times. The chain combines TRBV29-1 with TRBJ2-3; TRBD2 might be the D (5 bases). This CDR3 has 13 amino acids. Germline CDR1 SQVTM, CDR2 ANQGSEA. V lost 6 bases and J 2 bases, leaving 12 bases between the germline ends. CDR3 sequence reads: CSVTQRITDTQYF. The DNA of the CDR3 is TGCAGCGTGACCCAGCGGATCACAGATACGCAGTATTTT.

This clonotype was counted many times. This sequence joins TRBV20-1 and TRBJ2-2; D unresolved. Germline V gene lookup returns CDR1 DFQATT and CDR2 SNEGSKA (reference sequence). Trimming removed 7 bases at V and 1 base at J, with 13 bases between. The CDR3 runs 14 residues. CDR3 DNA sequence: TGCAGTGGATTAGGCGGAAAGAACACCGGGGAGCTGTTTTTT. Translation gives CSGLGGKNTGELFF.

The rearrangement uses TRBV6-2 or TRBV6-3 and TRBJ2-1, with D tentatively TRBD1 or TRBD2 (5 bases each). V gave up 8 bases and J gave up 7 bases, with 18 bases separating them. Germline CDR1 is MNHEY and CDR2 is SVGEGT. CDR3 length: 14 amino acids. The CDR3 DNA reads as TGTGCCAGCTTCCTGAGGGGCGGTCCGAATGAGCAGTTCTTC. Translated, it gives CASFLRGGPNEQFF.

This clonotype was recorded a few times. V and J are TRBV7-6 and TRBJ2-2; 7 nucleotides match TRBD2. With 5 bases clipped from V and 0 bases from J, the junction kept 9 bases outside the gene matches. The CDR3 consists of 17 residues. The germline V gene encodes CDR1 SGHVS and CDR2 FNYEAQ. The CDR3 reads CASSPNSGTSNTGELFF. The DNA of the CDR3 is TGTGCCAGCAGCCCTAACAGCGGGACTTCGAACACCGGGGAGCTGTTTTTT.

The table lists this clonotype with a few counts. The chain has TRBV5-1 and TRBJ2-1, with TRBD2 identical over 12 bases. Per germline, CDR1 SGHRS and CDR2 YFSETQ. This CDR3 region has 16 residues. V trimming: 4 bases; J trimming: 9 bases; junction bases outside the gene matches: 11. CDR3 region: CASSGTPPSGRGEQFF. As DNA, the CDR3 is TGCGCCAGCAGCGGGACCCCACCTAGCGGGAGGGGTGAGCAGTTCTTC.

CDR3 nucleotide sequence: TGTGCCAGCAGTTTAGGCGGGACAGGCGGCCACAATGAGCAGTTCTTC. Residues: CASSLGGTGGHNEQFF. The V and J genes are TRBV12-3 or TRBV12-4 and TRBJ2-1; 8 positions match TRBD1. V dropped 1 base and J dropped 5; count of bases not matched to a gene: 7. This CDR3 has 16 residues.

This chain connects TRBV12-3 or TRBV12-4 to TRBJ2-3; 12 bases are shared with TRBD2. V was pared by 5 bases and J by 8 bases, with 11 bases of the junction left unmatched. The CDR3 loop spans 16 amino acids. CDR3 nucleotide sequence: TGTGCCAGCAGTCAGCCTAGCGGGAGGGGGGGAATTACGCAGTATTTT. It codes for CASSQPSGRGGITQYF.

This clonotype was detected only a few times. The V call is TRBV28, the J call TRBJ2-6, with TRBD1 as a possible D gene (6 bases). Germline V gene data show CDR1 as MDHEN and CDR2 as SYDVKM. The CDR3 spans 17 residues. Deletions cut 7 bases from V and 0 bases from J, with 16 bases between. CDR3 DNA sequence: TGTGCCAGCACCGTCCGGGACATTCCCTCTGGGGCCAACGTCCTGACTTTC. This codes for CASTVRDIPSGANVLTF.

This clonotype was seen at least ten times. J is TRBJ1-1 and V is TRBV2; no definite D call. Germline values: CDR1 SNHLY, CDR2 FYNNEI. The CDR3 length is 12 residues. Deletions cut 8 bases from V and 0 bases from J, with 7 bases between. CDR3 region: CASLLMNTEAFF. As DNA, the CDR3 is TGTGCCAGCCTATTGATGAACACTGAAGCTTTCTTT. The full variable domain, in which reference TRBV2 and TRBJ1-1 provide the parts outside the CDR3, is EPEVTQTPSHQVTQMGQEVILRCVPISNHLYFYWYRQILGQKVEFLVSFYNNEISEKSEIFDDQFSVERPDGSNFTLKIRSTKLEDSAMYFCASLLMNTEAFFGQGTRLTVV.